The rows below give T cell receptor beta chains drawn from one sample of a study of CD8+ T cells in alopecia areata. Generated by immunoSEQ multiplex PCR, the TCRdb table keeps only in-frame clones and is missing some. This table has 150,000 to 200,000 clones, around 58% appearing once. This specimen consisted of CD4+ T cells sorted from blood, obtained between weeks 55 and 65, from a patient treated with tofacitinib. The receptors were gathered from a human donor with alopecia areata. The CDR3 runs from the conserved cysteine through the conserved F or W. D genes are given only for firm matches. Size values are once, few and many counts, or a class for expanded clones, and some rows have none.

V	J	size	D	DNA	CDR3
TRBV7-8	TRBJ2-1	.	TRBD2	TGTGCCAGCAGCTATGGGACTAGCGGGGCCCATGAGCAGTTCTTC	CASSYGTSGAHEQFF
TRBV6-1	TRBJ2-2	.	.	TGTGCCAGCAAGTATGGCACGAACACCGGGGAGCTGTTTTTT	CASKYGTNTGELFF
TRBV7-9	TRBJ2-7	.	.	TGTGCCAGCAGCCTAGGGGGAATTGGCTCCTACGAGCAGTACTTC	CASSLGGIGSYEQYF
TRBV7-2	TRBJ1-5	few	.	TGTGCCAGCAGCTCGTCGAGGGACCTATGGCCACGAAGCAATCAGCCCCAGCATTTT	CASSSSRDLWPRSNQPQHF
TRBV6-5	TRBJ1-6	.	.	TGTGCCAGCAGGGGGGGTAATTCACCCCTCCACTTT	CASRGGNSPLHF
TRBV6-1	TRBJ1-5	once	.	TGTGCCAGCAGTAGATTACGGGTCGTGCATTTT	CASSRLRVVHF
TRBV7-9	TRBJ1-2	.	.	TGTGCCAGCAGCTTAGACGTAGGGTACTATGGCTACACCTTC	CASSLDVGYYGYTF
TRBV13	TRBJ1-1	.	TRBD1	TGTGCCAGCAGCCTGTGGGACAGACTGAACACTGAAGCTTTCTTT	CASSLWDRLNTEAFF
TRBV4-1	TRBJ2-5	.	.	TGCGCCAGCAGCCAAGTTCGGCAGGCGCAAGAGACCCAGTACTTC	CASSQVRQAQETQYF
TRBV30	TRBJ1-5	.	.	TGTGCCTGGAGTGTACGCGGGCAGCTTAGCAATCAGCCCCAGCATTTT	CAWSVRGQLSNQPQHF
TRBV10-2	TRBJ2-3	.	TRBD1	TGCGCCAGCAGCCCAGGGGGATCTCTCACAGATACGCAGTATTTT	CASSPGGSLTDTQYF
TRBV19	TRBJ1-5	few	TRBD1	TGTGCCAGTAGTAAGGACAGGGCTGCTCGGGATAGCAATCAGCCCCAGCATTTT	CASSKDRAARDSNQPQHF
TRBV6-1	TRBJ2-7	.	.	TGTGCCAGCTCCGGGTGGGGGGAGTACGAGCAGTACTTC	CASSGWGEYEQYF
TRBV27	TRBJ1-5	.	.	TGTGCCAGCAGTGCTACAGGGATCACTCAGCCCCAGCATTTT	CASSATGITQPQHF
TRBV30	TRBJ1-2	few	.	TGTGCCTGGAGTGTTCGGGATACCTATGGCTACACCTTC	CAWSVRDTYGYTF
TRBV7-9	TRBJ1-2	.	TRBD1	TGTGCCAGCAGCTTAGGGGGACAGAAAGCGTTCTACACCTTC	CASSLGGQKAFYTF
TRBV10-1	TRBJ1-3	.	.	TGCGCCAGCAGTGAGAGGGCGGCGGACTCCCCTTGGTTT	CASSERAADSPWF
TRBV5-1	TRBJ1-6	.	TRBD1	TGCGCCAGCAGCTTGGAACAGGGGAGGAATTCACCCCTCCACTTT	CASSLEQGRNSPLHF
TRBV5-1	TRBJ1-1	.	.	TGCGCCAGCAGGAAAGAACCCGGGACGCAGAACACTGAAGCTTTCTTT	CASRKEPGTQNTEAFF
TRBV27	TRBJ2-7	.	.	TGTGCCAGCAGTATAGATAAGGGGGTCAGCTCCTACGAGCAGTACTTC	CASSIDKGVSSYEQYF
TRBV7-9	TRBJ1-1	.	.	TGTGCCCAAGACGGGGACACTGAAGCTTTCTTT	CAQDGDTEAFF
TRBV30	TRBJ1-2	.	.	TGTGCCTGGAGTGTCACAGGCCTCTATGGCTACACCTTC	CAWSVTGLYGYTF
TRBV9	TRBJ1-1	.	.	TGTGCCAGCAGCGTATATGGGAACACTGAAGCTTTCTTT	CASSVYGNTEAFF
TRBV2	TRBJ1-6	.	.	TGTGCCAGCAGTGATACAGGGTCCTATAATTCACCCCTCCACTTT	CASSDTGSYNSPLHF
TRBV19	TRBJ1-6	.	.	TGTGCCAGTAGTACGCAGGGCTCCTATAATTCACCCCTCCACTTT	CASSTQGSYNSPLHF
TRBV6-6	TRBJ2-5	.	TRBD1	TGTGCCAGCAGTTACCGGTCGGGAAGGGGGCGAGAGACCCAGTACTTC	CASSYRSGRGRETQYF
TRBV6-1	TRBJ2-7	.	.	TGTGCCAGCAGAACAGGGCCCGCTACCTACGAGCAGTACTTC	CASRTGPATYEQYF
TRBV27	TRBJ1-2	.	TRBD1	TGTGCCAGCAGCGGGACAGGGGGCGGCTACACCTTC	CASSGTGGGYTF
TRBV6-5	TRBJ2-7	once	.	TGTGCCAGCAGTGAAAGCAGACCCTACGAGCAGTACTTC	CASSESRPYEQYF
TRBV30	TRBJ2-7	.	.	TGTGCCTGGACGCGGGGTTTGGGCGAGCAGTACTTC	CAWTRGLGEQYF
TRBV7-2	TRBJ2-1	.	.	TGTGCCAGCAGCTACCGGGACTCCAAGCAGTTCTTC	CASSYRDSKQFF
TRBV4-1	TRBJ2-1	.	.	TGCGCCAGCAGCCAATTAGGTCGGGACAATGAGCAGTTCTTC	CASSQLGRDNEQFF
TRBV5-1	TRBJ2-7	.	TRBD1	TGCGCCAGCAGCTTTGGGACAGGGGACTACGAGCAGTACTTC	CASSFGTGDYEQYF
TRBV5-1	TRBJ2-5	.	.	TGCGCCAGCAGCTTGACAGAGACCCAGTACTTC	CASSLTETQYF
TRBV30	TRBJ2-5	once	TRBD2	TGTGCCTGGAGTCCGGGTTTCCGGGGGGTGCGAGAGACCCAGTACTTC	CAWSPGFRGVRETQYF
TRBV2	TRBJ1-1	.	.	TGTGCCAAATCAAACACTGAAGCTTTCTTT	CAKSNTEAFF
TRBV11-2	TRBJ2-7	.	.	TGTGCCAGCAGCTTAGTGCTGGGCCTTGAGCAGTACTTC	CASSLVLGLEQYF
TRBV7-3	TRBJ2-2	.	.	TGTGCCAGCAGCTCCAGTAAATCGAACACCGGGGAGCTGTTTTTT	CASSSSKSNTGELFF
TRBV6-6	TRBJ2-5	few	.	TGTGCCAGCAGTTTGGCGGAGACCCAGTACTTC	CASSLAETQYF
TRBV7-8	TRBJ2-2	.	.	TGTGCCAGCAGCTTAGGGCAACAACTCGGGGAGCTGTTTTTT	CASSLGQQLGELFF
TRBV5-1	TRBJ2-6	.	.	TGCGCCAGCAGCTTAGGCTCTGGGGCCAACGTCCTGACTTTC	CASSLGSGANVLTF
TRBV25-1	TRBJ2-5	.	TRBD1	TGTGCCAGCAGTGCGGGGACAGGGGCGTCGGGGGAGACCCAGTACTTC	CASSAGTGASGETQYF
TRBV9	TRBJ2-2	few	TRBD1	TGTGCCAGCAGCGTGGGACAGGTGCCCGCCGGGGAGCTGTTTTTT	CASSVGQVPAGELFF
TRBV29-1	TRBJ2-7	few	.	TGCAGCGTTCTAGGGAGAAGGACCTACGAGCAGTACTTC	CSVLGRRTYEQYF
TRBV27	TRBJ1-6	.	.	TGTGCCAGTTCACTAAATAATTCACCCCTCCACTTT	CASSLNNSPLHF
TRBV29-1	TRBJ1-4	few	.	TGCAGCGTTGGCGATGAAAAACTGTTTTTT	CSVGDEKLFF
TRBV4-2	TRBJ2-5	.	.	TGTGCCAGCAGCCAAGGCGCTGGGACCCAAGAGACCCAGTACTTC	CASSQGAGTQETQYF
TRBV29-1	TRBJ1-2	once	.	TGCAGCGTTGGGTCAATGTCCTATGGCTACACCTTC	CSVGSMSYGYTF
TRBV4-2	TRBJ2-2	.	TRBD2	TGTGCCAGCAGCCCAACCCCTCGTACGTGGACCCGGGAGGATACCGGGGAGCTGTTTTTT	CASSPTPRTWTREDTGELFF